The source of this T cell receptor (beta chain) is a study of CD8+ T cells in alopecia areata. Treatment of the sample: oral pan-JAK inhibitor, 5-10 mg twice daily. This CDR3 spans 18 amino acids. Trimming took 2 bases from V and 4 from J; bases not matched to a gene: 13. Germline values: CDR1 LGHNA, CDR2 YNFKEQ. Extracted from the samples, RNA was reverse transcribed into cDNA to serve as the sequencing template. Clones were sequenced by immunoSEQ multiplex PCR, and TCRdb holds only the in-frame ones, with some missing. Here the sample spans under 350,000 clones, roughly 64% being singletons. This clonotype originated in a human donor with alopecia areata. The sequenced sample was CD4+ T cells sorted from blood, obtained at week 24, from a patient treated with tofacitinib. This chain uses TRBV4-2 with TRBJ2-2, with 7 positions matching TRBD2. Here the CDR3 reads CASSQPRGVGRGTGELFF. The CDR3 nucleotides read TGTGCCAGCAGCCAACCCCGGGGGGTAGGGCGCGGCACCGGGGAGCTGTTTTTT.